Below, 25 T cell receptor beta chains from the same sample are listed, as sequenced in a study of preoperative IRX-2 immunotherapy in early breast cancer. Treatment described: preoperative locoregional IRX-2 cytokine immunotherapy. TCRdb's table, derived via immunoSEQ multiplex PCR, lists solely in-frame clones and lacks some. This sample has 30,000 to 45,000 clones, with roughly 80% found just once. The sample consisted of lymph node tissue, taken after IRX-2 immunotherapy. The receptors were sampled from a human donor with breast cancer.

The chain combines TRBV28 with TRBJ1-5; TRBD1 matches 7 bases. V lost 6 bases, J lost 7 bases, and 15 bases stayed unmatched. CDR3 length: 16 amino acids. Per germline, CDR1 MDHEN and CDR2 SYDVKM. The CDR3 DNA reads TGTGCCAGCAGCACAATTTTACAGGGGTTGGGGCAGCCCCAGCATTTT. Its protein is CASSTILQGLGQPQHF. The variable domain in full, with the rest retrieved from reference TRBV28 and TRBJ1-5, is DVKVTQSSRYLVKRTGEKVFLECVQDMDHENMFWYRQDPGLGLRLIYFSYDVKMKEKGDIPEGYSVSREKKERFSLILESASTNQTSMYLCASSTILQGLGQPQHFGDGTRLSIL.

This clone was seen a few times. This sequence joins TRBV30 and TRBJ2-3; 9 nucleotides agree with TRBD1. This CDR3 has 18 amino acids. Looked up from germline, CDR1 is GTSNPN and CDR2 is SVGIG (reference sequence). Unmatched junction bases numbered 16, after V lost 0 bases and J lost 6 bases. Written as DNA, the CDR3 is TGTGCCTGGAGTGTACCGGGCAGTCACAGGGGGCGTATTGATACGCAGTATTTT. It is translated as CAWSVPGSHRGRIDTQYF.

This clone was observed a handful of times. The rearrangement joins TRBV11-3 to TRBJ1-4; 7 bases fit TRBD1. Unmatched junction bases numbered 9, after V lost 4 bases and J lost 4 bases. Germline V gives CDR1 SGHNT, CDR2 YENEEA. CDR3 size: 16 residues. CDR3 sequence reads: CASSSATGPYNEKLFF. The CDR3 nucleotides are TGTGCCAGCAGCTCGGCGACAGGGCCGTATAATGAAAAACTGTTTTTT.

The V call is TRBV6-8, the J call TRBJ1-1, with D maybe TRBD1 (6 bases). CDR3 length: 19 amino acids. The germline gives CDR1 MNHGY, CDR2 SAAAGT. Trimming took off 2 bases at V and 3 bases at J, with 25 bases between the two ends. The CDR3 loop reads CASSYEVLDSRGGYTEAFF. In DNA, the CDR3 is TGTGCCAGCAGTTACGAAGTTTTGGACAGCCGGGGGGGATACACTGAAGCTTTCTTT.

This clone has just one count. CDR3 sequence: CASSPSPYGTSGGANEQFF. The DNA for the CDR3 is TGTGCCAGCAGCCCCTCACCCTATGGGACTAGCGGGGGGGCAAATGAGCAGTTCTTC. V and J are TRBV6-7 and TRBJ2-1; TRBD2 agrees at 16 bases. TRBV6-7 belongs to the ORF category, with a function that is uncertain. The CDR3 runs to 19 residues. V trimming: 6 bases; J trimming: 7 bases; junction bases outside the gene matches: 15.

DNA for the CDR3: TGTGCCAGCAGTTACTCGCGTCAGGGAATCAGAAAACTGTTTTTT. This encodes CASSYSRQGIRKLFF. V gene TRBV6-8 combines with J gene TRBJ1-4, with D perhaps matching TRBD1 (5 bases). The CDR3 extends over 15 amino acids. Germline V gene lookup returns CDR1 MNHGY and CDR2 SAAAGT. Trimming shortened V by 0 bases and J by 10 bases, and 15 bases separated the two germline ends.

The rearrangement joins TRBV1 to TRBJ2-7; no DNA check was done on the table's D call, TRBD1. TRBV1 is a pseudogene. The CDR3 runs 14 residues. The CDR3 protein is CASSQGRQENEQYF. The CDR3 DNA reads TGCGCCAGCAGCCAAGGCCGACAGGAGAACGAGCAGTACTTC.

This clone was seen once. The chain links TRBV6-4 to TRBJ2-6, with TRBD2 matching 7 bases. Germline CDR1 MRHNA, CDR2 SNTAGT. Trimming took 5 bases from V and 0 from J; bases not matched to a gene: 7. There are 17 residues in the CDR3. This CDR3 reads CASSYGRGRSGANVLTF. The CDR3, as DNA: TGTGCCAGCAGTTATGGGAGGGGCCGCTCTGGGGCCAACGTCCTGACTTTC.

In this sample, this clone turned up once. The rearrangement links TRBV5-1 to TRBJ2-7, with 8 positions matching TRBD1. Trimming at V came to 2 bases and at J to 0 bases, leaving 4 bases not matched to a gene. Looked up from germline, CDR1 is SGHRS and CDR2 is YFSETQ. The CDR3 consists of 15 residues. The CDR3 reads CASSLRQGSSYEQYF. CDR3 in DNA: TGCGCCAGCAGCTTAAGACAGGGGAGCTCCTACGAGCAGTACTTC.

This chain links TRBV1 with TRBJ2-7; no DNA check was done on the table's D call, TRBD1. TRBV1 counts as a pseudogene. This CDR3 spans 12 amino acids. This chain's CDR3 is CASSQDTGEQYF. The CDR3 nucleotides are TGCGCCAGCAGCCAAGACACAGGGGAGCAGTACTTC.

CDR3 sequence (DNA): TGCGCCAGCAGCTTGGAGGCGGCCACTAATGAAAAACTGTTTTTT. Protein product: CASSLEAATNEKLFF. The chain has TRBV5-1 and TRBJ1-4; D is undetermined. Germline loops: CDR1 SGHRS, CDR2 YFSETQ. This CDR3 is 15 amino acids long. Trimming stripped 0 bases from V and 2 bases from J, with 8 bases between.

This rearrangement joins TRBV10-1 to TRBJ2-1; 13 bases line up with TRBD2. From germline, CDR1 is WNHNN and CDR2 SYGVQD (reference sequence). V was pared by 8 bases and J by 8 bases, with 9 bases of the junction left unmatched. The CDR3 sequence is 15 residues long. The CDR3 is CASRLTSGGGDEQFF. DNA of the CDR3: TGCGCCAGCCGACTCACTAGCGGGGGGGGAGATGAGCAGTTCTTC.

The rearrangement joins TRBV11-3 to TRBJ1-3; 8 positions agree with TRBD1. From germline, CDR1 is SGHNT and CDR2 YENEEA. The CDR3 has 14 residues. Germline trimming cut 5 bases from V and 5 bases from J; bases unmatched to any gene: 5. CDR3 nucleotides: TGTGCCAGCAGCCCCGGGACAGGAAGAAACACCATATATTTT. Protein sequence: CASSPGTGRNTIYF.

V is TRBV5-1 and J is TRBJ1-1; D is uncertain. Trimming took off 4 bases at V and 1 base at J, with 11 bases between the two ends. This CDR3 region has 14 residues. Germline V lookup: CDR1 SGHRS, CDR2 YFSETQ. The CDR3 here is CASSEREGNTEAFF. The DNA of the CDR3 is TGCGCCAGCAGCGAGAGGGAAGGGAACACTGAAGCTTTCTTT.

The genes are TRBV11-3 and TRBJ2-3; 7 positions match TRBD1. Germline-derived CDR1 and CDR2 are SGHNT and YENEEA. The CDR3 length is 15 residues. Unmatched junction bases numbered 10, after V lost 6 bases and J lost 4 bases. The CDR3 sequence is CASRQKGGNSDTQYF. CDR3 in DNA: TGTGCCAGCAGACAAAAAGGGGGCAACTCAGATACGCAGTATTTT.

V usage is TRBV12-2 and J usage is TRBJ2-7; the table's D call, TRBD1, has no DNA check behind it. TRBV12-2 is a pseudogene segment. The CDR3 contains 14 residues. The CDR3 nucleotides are TGTGCAAGTCGCTACCCCCCGGACACATACGAGCAGTACTTC. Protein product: CASRYPPDTYEQYF.

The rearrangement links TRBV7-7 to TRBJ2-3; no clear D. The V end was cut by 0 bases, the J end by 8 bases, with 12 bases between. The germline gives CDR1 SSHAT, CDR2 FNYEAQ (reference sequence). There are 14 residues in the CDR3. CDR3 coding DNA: TGTGCCAGCAGCTTAGCGGCCTTTCAAGGTACGCAGTATTTT. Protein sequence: CASSLAAFQGTQYF. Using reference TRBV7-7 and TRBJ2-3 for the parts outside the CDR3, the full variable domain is GAGVSQSPRYKVTKRGQDVTLRCDPISSHATLYWYQQALGQGPEFLTYFNYEAQPDKSGLPSDRFSAERPEGSISTLTIQRTEQRDSAMYRCASSLAAFQGTQYFGPGTRLTVL.

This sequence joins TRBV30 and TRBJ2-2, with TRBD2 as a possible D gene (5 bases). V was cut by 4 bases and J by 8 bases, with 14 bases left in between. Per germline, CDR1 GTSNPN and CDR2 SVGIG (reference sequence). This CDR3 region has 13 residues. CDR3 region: CAWTWRTGGELFF. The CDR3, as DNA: TGTGCCTGGACGTGGAGGACGGGAGGGGAGCTGTTTTTT.

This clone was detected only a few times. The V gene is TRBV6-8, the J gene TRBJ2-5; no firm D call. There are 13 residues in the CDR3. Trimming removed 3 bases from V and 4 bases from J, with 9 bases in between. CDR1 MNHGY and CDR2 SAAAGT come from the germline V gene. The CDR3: CASSYLERETQYF. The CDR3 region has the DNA TGTGCCAGCAGTTATTTGGAGCGAGAGACCCAGTACTTC.

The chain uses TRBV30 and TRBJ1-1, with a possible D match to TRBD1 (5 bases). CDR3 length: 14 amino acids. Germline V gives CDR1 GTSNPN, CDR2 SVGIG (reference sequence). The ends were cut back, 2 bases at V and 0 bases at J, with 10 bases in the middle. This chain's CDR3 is CAWSPGRVNTEAFF. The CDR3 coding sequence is TGTGCCTGGAGTCCGGGACGGGTGAACACTGAAGCTTTCTTT. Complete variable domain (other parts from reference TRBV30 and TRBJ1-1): SQTIHQWPATLVQPVGSPLSLECTVEGTSNPNLYWYRQAAGRGLQLLFYSVGIGQISSEVPQNLSASRPQDRQFILSSKKLLLSDSGFYLCAWSPGRVNTEAFFGQGTRLTVV.

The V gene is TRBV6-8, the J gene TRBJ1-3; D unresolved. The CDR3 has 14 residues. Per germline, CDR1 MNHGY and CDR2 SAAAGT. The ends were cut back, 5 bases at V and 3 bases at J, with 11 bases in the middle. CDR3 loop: CASSQTDRGNTIYF. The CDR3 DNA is TGTGCCAGCAGTCAGACGGACCGTGGAAACACCATATATTTT.

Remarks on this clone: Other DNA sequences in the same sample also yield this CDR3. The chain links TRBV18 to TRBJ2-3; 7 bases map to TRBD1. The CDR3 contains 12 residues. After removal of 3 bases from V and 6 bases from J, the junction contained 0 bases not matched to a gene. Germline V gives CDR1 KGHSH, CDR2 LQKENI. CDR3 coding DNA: TGTGCCAGCTCACCGACAGGGGATACGCAGTATTTT. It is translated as CASSPTGDTQYF.

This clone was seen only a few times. The CDR3 bases are TGTGCCAGCAGCCCAGACAGCCTTAATGAAAAACTGTTTTTT. Translating it yields CASSPDSLNEKLFF. This chain connects TRBV11-3 to TRBJ1-4; TRBD1 is a possible D gene (5 bases). The V gene lost 5 bases and the J gene lost 4 bases, with 11 bases spanning the gap. The CDR3 is made up of 14 amino acids. CDR1 is SGHNT, CDR2 YENEEA, per germline.

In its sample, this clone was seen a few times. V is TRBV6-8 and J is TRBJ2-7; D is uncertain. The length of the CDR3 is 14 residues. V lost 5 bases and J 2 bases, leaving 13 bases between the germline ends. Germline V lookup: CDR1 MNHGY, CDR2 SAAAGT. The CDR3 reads CASSVRALTYEQYF. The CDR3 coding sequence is TGTGCCAGCAGTGTCCGGGCCCTAACCTACGAGCAGTACTTC.

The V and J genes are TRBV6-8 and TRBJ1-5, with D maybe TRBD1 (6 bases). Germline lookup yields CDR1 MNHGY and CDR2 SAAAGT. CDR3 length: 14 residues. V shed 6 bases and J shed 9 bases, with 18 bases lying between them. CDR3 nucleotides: TGTGCCAGCAGCGACAGGCAGGGGTGGGGGCCCCAGCATTTT. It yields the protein CASSDRQGWGPQHF.